The following is a T cell receptor (beta chain) sequence with its context. The assay was immunoSEQ multiplex PCR, and TCRdb's table has in-frame clones only and misses some. The sample holds 150,000 to 200,000 clones; nearly 90% are singletons and the top ten take approximately 1.4%. This entry is derived from a study of control samples from healthy donors and cancer patients. With 2 bases removed from V and 0 bases from J, the gap between germline ends came to 8 bases. Germline V gene data show CDR1 as GTSNPN and CDR2 as SVGIG (reference sequence). This CDR3 spans 14 amino acids. The chain combines TRBV30 with TRBJ1-5; the D gene is possibly TRBD1 (6 bases). The receptor's source is a woman aged 45-59 years in good health. The material sequenced was blood. The CDR3 bases are TGTGCCTGGAGTCGGGACAATAGCAATCAGCCCCAGCATTTT. Encoded protein: CAWSRDNSNQPQHF.